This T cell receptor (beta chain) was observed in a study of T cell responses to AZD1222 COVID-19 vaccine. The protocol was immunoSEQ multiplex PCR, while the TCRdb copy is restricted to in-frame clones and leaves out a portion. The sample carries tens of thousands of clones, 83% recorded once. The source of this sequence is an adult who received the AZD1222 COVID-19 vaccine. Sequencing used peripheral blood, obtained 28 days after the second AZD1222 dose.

The DNA of the CDR3 is TGTGCCAGCAGCTTAGTTATTAGCAGCGGGGCGAACACCGGGGAGCTGTTTTTT. Encoded protein: CASSLVISSGANTGELFF. The chain is built from TRBV7-6 and TRBJ2-2; 7 bases fit TRBD2. The CDR3 covers 18 residues. The V segment lost 1 base and the J segment 0 bases; nucleotides outside the gene matches: 8. The germline CDR1 and CDR2 sequences are SGHVS and FNYEAQ.